The clone carrying this TCR beta chain showed up many times. This entry comes from a study of T cells after yellow fever vaccination. Study outcomes and limitations: Weaker, the secondary response had a peak occurring faster, on day 5 versus 15.

TCRdb reprocessed the 5' RACE reads with MiXCR, giving one entry per CDR3 protein. This table has 4,500 to 6,500 distinct CDR3 sequences, 5.5% to 8% appearing once. The germline V gene encodes CDR1 MNHEY and CDR2 SVGAGI. V was pared by 8 bases and J by 6 bases, with 10 bases between. The CDR3 is 12 amino acids. This clonotype was obtained from a man aged 18 to 29 who received the YFV17D yellow fever vaccine. The sequencing here drew on PBMCs, either bulk or a sorted T-cell subset (CD4+, CD8+, memory, or dextramer-sorted; not recorded which), taken around 15 days after the first yellow fever vaccination. The V gene is TRBV6-5, the J gene TRBJ2-2, with D tentatively TRBD2 (5 bases). The CDR3 sequence: CASGFSAGELFF. DNA of the CDR3: TGTGCCAGCGGCTTTAGCGCCGGGGAGCTGTTTTTT.